The TCR beta chain under discussion was sequenced for a study of identifying expanded T cells in peripheral blood. Whole-study findings and limits: Clone count variance between roughly two-week samples rose with total template count. Over approximately two and four weeks, about 16 and 19 clones changed, versus roughly 1.1 between replicates.

Some clones are missing from TCRdb's copy, which holds only in-frame ones; the method was immunoSEQ multiplex PCR. The sample includes some 70,000 clones, about 90% seen only once; the top ten take 2.5% to 3.5%. Regarding this clone: Its cognate antigen is unknown.

Germline V gene data show CDR1 as GTSNPN and CDR2 as SVGIG (reference sequence). The CDR3 spans 14 residues. Trimming pared 0 bases from V and 8 bases from J, leaving 11 bases between. The sequencing sample was made of blood. The receptor's source is a person aged 18 to 70 in good health. This sequence joins TRBV30 and TRBJ1-6; D gene unclear. The CDR3 nucleotides are TGTGCCTGGAGTGTCCGAGGGCCCTATTCACCCCTCCACTTT. As protein: CAWSVRGPYSPLHF. Full variable domain (outside the CDR3, taken from reference TRBV30 and TRBJ1-6): SQTIHQWPATLVQPVGSPLSLECTVEGTSNPNLYWYRQAAGRGLQLLFYSVGIGQISSEVPQNLSASRPQDRQFILSSKKLLLSDSGFYLCAWSVRGPYSPLHFGNGTRLTVT.